The 25 T cell receptor beta chains in this list originate from one sample, sequenced in a study of T cell repertoires in cytomegalovirus infection. TCRdb re-derived calls from the reads in MiXCR, one entry per CDR3 protein. The sample shows hundreds of thousands of distinct CDR3 sequences, roughly 15% of them seen only once. The specimen sequenced was PBMCs. The origin of the receptors is a human donor in good health (CMV status not recorded). Some clones in this sample may be carry-over from other donors' samples.

V and J are TRBV4-1 and TRBJ1-4; possibly TRBD1 for D (5 bases). Germline CDR1 and CDR2: MGHRA and YSYEKL. The CDR3 loop spans 17 amino acids. V lost 1 base and J lost 4, with 16 bases in between. DNA for the CDR3: TGCGCCAGCAGCCAAGCTTCTCTTAGGGGTAGTAATGAAAAACTGTTTTTT. Amino acid sequence: CASSQASLRGSNEKLFF.

This clonotype was picked up many times. The chain employs TRBV19 and TRBJ2-5, with TRBD1 matching over 9 bases. Germline assignment: CDR1 LNHDA and CDR2 SQIVND (reference sequence). CDR3 length equals 15 residues. The trim removed 10 bases at V and 3 bases at J, leaving 12 bases unmatched. CDR3 DNA sequence: TGTGCCACCCAGATTAGGGACAGGGCAGAAGAGACCCAGTACTTC. It is translated as CATQIRDRAEETQYF. Complete variable domain (other parts from reference TRBV19 and TRBJ2-5): DGGITQSPKYLFRKEGQNVTLSCEQNLNHDAMYWYRQDPGQGLRLIYYSQIVNDFQKGDIAEGYSVSREKKESFPLTVTSAQKNPTAFYLCATQIRDRAEETQYFGPGTRLLVL.

The V and J genes are TRBV19 and TRBJ2-1, with TRBD2 identical over 10 bases. CDR3 size: 15 residues. Losses at the gene ends were 5 bases for V and 9 bases for J; bases not matched to a gene: 10. The germline V gene encodes CDR1 LNHDA and CDR2 SQIVND (reference sequence). The DNA for the CDR3 is TGTGCCAGTAGTGAGTTAGCGGGGGGCCAGGGTGAGCAGTTCTTC. Encoded protein: CASSELAGGQGEQFF.

The chain recombines TRBV6-6 with TRBJ2-7; D uncertain. V was clipped by 7 bases and J by 3 bases, with 19 bases between them. This CDR3 is built from 15 residues. CDR1 is MNHNY and CDR2 is SVGAGI in the germline V gene (reference sequence). For the CDR3, the DNA is TGTGCCAGCACGTCCTCCAGGACCCCTCTCTACGAGCAGTACTTC. It is translated as CASTSSRTPLYEQYF.

V usage is TRBV12-3 or TRBV12-4 and J usage is TRBJ2-2; 13 nucleotides match TRBD2. The CDR3 loop spans 14 amino acids. Losses at the gene ends were 6 bases for V and 5 bases for J; bases not matched to a gene: 0. CDR3 DNA sequence: TGTGCCAGCAGGACTAGCGGGGGGACCGGGGAGCTGTTTTTT. Translated, it gives CASRTSGGTGELFF.

In DNA form, the CDR3 reads TGTGCCAGCAAAGTCGGACACCTCAATCAGCCCCAGCATTTT. Its translation is CASKVGHLNQPQHF. This chain joins TRBV2 and TRBJ1-5, with D possibly being TRBD1 (5 bases). V lost 7 bases to trimming and J lost 3 bases, with 13 bases between them. CDR3 length: 14 residues. Germline V lookup: CDR1 SNHLY, CDR2 FYNNEI.

V gene TRBV3-1 combines with J gene TRBJ1-2, with D unresolved. Looked up from germline, CDR1 is LGHDT and CDR2 is YNNKEL (reference sequence). The CDR3 runs to 14 residues. Trimming cost V 4 bases and J 4 bases, with 13 bases left between them. The CDR3 sequence: CASSPGALLYGYTF. CDR3 sequence (DNA): TGTGCCAGCAGCCCGGGCGCTCTGCTCTATGGCTACACCTTC.

This clonotype showed up just a few times. The gene calls are TRBV20-1 and TRBJ1-3, with D tentatively TRBD1 (6 bases). Trimming left V 0 bases short and J 4 bases short, with 13 bases between. There are 15 residues in the CDR3. Germline V lookup: CDR1 DFQATT, CDR2 SNEGSKA (reference sequence). The CDR3 region is CSARDLRGSGNTIYF. The CDR3 DNA sequence: TGCAGTGCTAGAGATCTCAGGGGCAGCGGAAACACCATATATTTT.

This clonotype was seen only a few times. In DNA form, the CDR3 reads TGTGCCATCAGTGAGGGGCCCAGCTCCTATAATTCACCCCTCCACTTT. Translating it yields CAISEGPSSYNSPLHF. J is TRBJ1-6 and V is TRBV10-3; D ambiguous. V lost 2 bases and J 0 bases, leaving 8 bases between the germline ends. The CDR3 spans 16 residues. Looked up from germline, CDR1 is ENHRY and CDR2 is SYGVKD.

The chain uses TRBV10-3 and TRBJ1-2, with 8 bases identical to TRBD1. Losses at the gene ends were 10 bases for V and 0 bases for J; bases not matched to a gene: 4. The CDR3 has 13 amino acids. Per germline, CDR1 ENHRY and CDR2 SYGVKD. The CDR3 DNA sequence: TGTGCCACCGGGACAGGTTCTAACTATGGCTACACCTTC. As protein: CATGTGSNYGYTF.

This clonotype was seen ten or more times. The V call is TRBV12-3 or TRBV12-4, the J call TRBJ2-5; 7 bases map to TRBD1. The CDR3 has 13 residues. The V and J ends lost 6 bases and 6 bases, in that order; junction bases with no gene match: 7. The chain's CDR3 is CASRGDRAKTQYF. The CDR3 DNA reads as TGTGCCAGCAGGGGAGACAGGGCGAAGACCCAGTACTTC.

The rearrangement uses TRBV5-1 and TRBJ2-1; no clear D. CDR1 is SGHRS, CDR2 YFSETQ, per germline. V lost 0 bases, J lost 6 bases, and 7 bases lay in between. This CDR3 is 13 amino acids long. CDR3: CASSLGVLNEQFF. The CDR3 nucleotides read TGCGCCAGCAGCTTGGGGGTACTCAATGAGCAGTTCTTC.

CDR3 sequence reads: CSAIGESYEQYF. In DNA, the CDR3 is TGCAGTGCTATAGGCGAGTCCTACGAGCAGTACTTC. V is TRBV20-1 and J is TRBJ2-7; D is undetermined. This CDR3 contains 12 residues. Deletions cut 4 bases from V and 1 base from J, with 8 bases between. The germline V gene has CDR1 DFQATT and CDR2 SNEGSKA (reference sequence).

This clonotype was counted a few times. The chain carries TRBV4-3 and TRBJ1-1; D is perhaps TRBD1 (6 bases). V was cut by 4 bases and J by 3 bases, with 9 bases left in between. The CDR3 is 13 amino acids. Germline V gene sequence: CDR1 LGHNA, CDR2 YSLEER. CDR3: CASSPGAYTEAFF. CDR3 sequence (DNA): TGCGCCAGCAGCCCAGGGGCTTACACTGAAGCTTTCTTT.

The sample holds a few counts of this clonotype. The rearrangement uses TRBV7-2 and TRBJ2-4, with D uncertain. The CDR3 is made up of 16 amino acids. V was clipped by 1 base and J by 0 bases, with 10 bases between them. Germline assignment: CDR1 SGHTA and CDR2 FQGNSA. The CDR3 here is CASSLGPNLAKNIQYF. The DNA of the CDR3 is TGTGCCAGCAGCTTAGGGCCTAATCTAGCCAAAAACATTCAGTACTTC.

This clonotype was recorded at least ten times. This sequence joins TRBV4-1 and TRBJ1-4; D unclear. CDR1 is MGHRA, CDR2 YSYEKL, per germline. The CDR3 loop spans 13 amino acids. V lost 4 bases and J lost 7, with 10 bases in between. The CDR3 DNA reads TGCGCCAGCAGCCCTTTCCCGTTTGAAAAACTGTTTTTT. It encodes CASSPFPFEKLFF.

This clonotype was seen only once. The chain joins TRBV6-6 to TRBJ2-3; either TRBD1 or TRBD2 may fit D (5 bases each). CDR3 length: 15 amino acids. Germline-derived CDR1 and CDR2 are MNHNY and SVGAGI (reference sequence). With 2 bases removed from V and 2 bases from J, the gap between germline ends came to 11 bases. The DNA of the CDR3 is TGTGCCAGCAGTTACCAGTCAGGGACCACAGATACGCAGTATTTT. It encodes CASSYQSGTTDTQYF.

V gene TRBV10-3 combines with J gene TRBJ1-3, with 9 bases aligning to TRBD1. Trimming cost V 5 bases and J 0 bases; bases outside gene matches: 8. The CDR3 covers 17 residues. Germline CDR1 is ENHRY and CDR2 is SYGVKD. The CDR3 sequence: CAISTDRGSSSGNTIYF. CDR3 coding DNA: TGTGCCATCAGTACAGACAGGGGGAGTTCCTCTGGAAACACCATATATTTT.

V gene TRBV4-3 combines with J gene TRBJ1-2; D not certain. From germline, CDR1 is LGHNA and CDR2 YSLEER. The length of the CDR3 is 16 residues. Deletions cut 0 bases from V and 3 bases from J, with 14 bases between. Here the CDR3 DNA reads TGCGCCAGCAGCCAAGAACAGAGCTTCTCTTACTATGGCTACACCTTC. It specifies CASSQEQSFSYYGYTF.

This clonotype was found a few times. The V call is TRBV27, the J call TRBJ1-5; no firm D call. Germline-derived CDR1 and CDR2 are MNHEY and SMNVEV (reference sequence). With 4 bases removed from V and 2 bases from J, the gap between germline ends came to 12 bases. This CDR3 comprises 15 residues. The CDR3, as DNA: TGTGCCAGCAGTTCCGCACGGAGGGGCAATCAGCCCCAGCATTTT. Amino acids: CASSSARRGNQPQHF.

This clonotype was observed a handful of times. The V and J genes are TRBV6-2 or TRBV6-3 and TRBJ2-5; no clear D gene. Looked up from germline, CDR1 is MNHEY and CDR2 is SVGEGT. This CDR3 region has 15 residues. V gave up 3 bases and J gave up 3 bases, with 14 bases separating them. The chain's CDR3 is CASSYRFYREETQYF. As DNA, the CDR3 is TGTGCCAGCAGTTATCGTTTTTACAGAGAAGAGACCCAGTACTTC.

This clonotype appeared many times. This chain joins TRBV11-1 and TRBJ2-2; D tentatively fits TRBD1 or TRBD2 (5 bases each). This CDR3 region has 13 residues. From germline, CDR1 is SGHAT and CDR2 FQDESV (reference sequence). V was pared by 0 bases and J by 6 bases, with 5 bases between. The CDR3 loop reads CASSLAGPGELFF. The CDR3 DNA reads TGTGCCAGCAGCTTAGCGGGACCCGGGGAGCTGTTTTTT. The variable domain in full, completed from reference TRBV11-1 and TRBJ2-2, reads EAEVAQSPRYKITEKSQAVAFWCDPISGHATLYWYRQILGQGPELLVQFQDESVVDDSQLPKDRFSAERLKGVDSTLKIQPAELGDSAMYLCASSLAGPGELFFGEGSRLTVL.

V is TRBV28 and J is TRBJ2-5; either TRBD1 or TRBD2 may supply D (5 bases each). The length of the CDR3 is 16 residues. Germline values: CDR1 MDHEN, CDR2 SYDVKM. V dropped 6 bases and J dropped 5 bases, with 22 bases sitting between them. The chain's CDR3 is CASSSLERGKSETQYF. CDR3 nucleotide sequence: TGTGCCAGCAGCTCACTGGAGAGGGGTAAAAGTGAGACCCAGTACTTC.

Ten or more counts support this clonotype. The chain joins TRBV3-1 to TRBJ1-5; possibly TRBD1 for D (5 bases). The CDR3 runs 17 residues. CDR1 and CDR2 from the germline V gene are LGHDT and YNNKEL (reference sequence). Deletions cut 0 bases from V and 4 bases from J, with 16 bases between. The CDR3 DNA reads TGTGCCAGCAGCCAAGATTTGGGAGGGACGGTGAATCAGCCCCAGCATTTT. Translation: CASSQDLGGTVNQPQHF.

This clonotype was counted a few times. The chain couples TRBV20-1 to TRBJ1-5, with 10 bases lining up with TRBD1. Trimming took 6 bases from V and 1 from J; bases not matched to a gene: 3. Germline V gene lookup returns CDR1 DFQATT and CDR2 SNEGSKA (reference sequence). CDR3 length equals 14 residues. CDR3 amino acids: CSALGQGSNQPQHF. In DNA form, the CDR3 reads TGCAGTGCCTTGGGACAGGGGAGCAATCAGCCCCAGCATTTT.